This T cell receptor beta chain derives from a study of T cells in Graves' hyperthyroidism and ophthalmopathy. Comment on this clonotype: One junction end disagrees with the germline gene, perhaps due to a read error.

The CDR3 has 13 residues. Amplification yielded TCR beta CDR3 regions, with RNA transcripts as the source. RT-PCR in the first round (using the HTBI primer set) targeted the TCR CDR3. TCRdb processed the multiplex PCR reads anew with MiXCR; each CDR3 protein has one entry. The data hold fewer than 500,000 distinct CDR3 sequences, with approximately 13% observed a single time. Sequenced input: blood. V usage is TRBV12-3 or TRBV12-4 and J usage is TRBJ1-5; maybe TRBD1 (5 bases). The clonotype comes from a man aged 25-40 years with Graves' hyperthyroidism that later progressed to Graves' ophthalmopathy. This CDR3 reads CASSLRGNQPRHF. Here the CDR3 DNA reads TGTGCCAGCAGTTTACGGGGGAACCAGCCCCGGCATTTT.